These 27 T cell receptor beta chains were all obtained from the same sample, sequenced in a study of T-cell memory formation after mild COVID-19. TCRdb redid the calling of the 5' RACE reads with MiXCR, one entry per CDR3 protein. The top ten hold less than 6% of the sample, which has 90,000 to 130,000 distinct CDR3 sequences, about 18% seen once. The specimen was PBMCs or a T cell subset sorted from them (not recorded which). The receptors originated from a man aged 18 to 29 who had mild COVID-19 (a few samples of this study predate the infection). Cell type and time point are not known.

The table lists this clonotype with a few counts. The chain links TRBV6-5 to TRBJ2-2; either TRBD1 or TRBD2 may supply D (7 bases each). The CDR3 has 15 amino acids. The V gene lost 7 bases and the J gene lost 4 bases, with 16 bases spanning the gap. Germline-derived CDR1 and CDR2 are MNHEY and SVGAGI. CDR3 bases: TGTGCCAGCACCGGCCAGGGGGAGGGCACCGGGGAGCTGTTTTTT. Protein product: CASTGQGEGTGELFF.

The DNA for the CDR3 is TGTGCCAGCAGTGAAAATGGGATCCCCTATGGCTACACCTTC. Residues: CASSENGIPYGYTF. The chain couples TRBV2 to TRBJ1-2; D not certain. Germline-derived CDR1 and CDR2 are SNHLY and FYNNEI. The V end lost 2 bases, the J end lost 4 bases, and 11 bases lay between the germline ends. This CDR3 is 14 amino acids long.

This clonotype has just a few counts. The CDR3 reads CASSYAVHQPQHF. In nucleotides, the CDR3 is TGTGCCAGCAGTTACGCAGTACATCAGCCCCAGCATTTT. The V and J genes are TRBV6-2 or TRBV6-3 and TRBJ1-5; the D is unclear. Germline V gene sequence: CDR1 MNHEY, CDR2 SVGEGT. There are 13 residues in the CDR3. Trimming left V 2 bases short and J 5 bases short, with 7 bases between.

This clonotype was counted many times. The chain couples TRBV12-3 or TRBV12-4 to TRBJ2-7, with D possibly being TRBD2 (6 bases). V was clipped by 6 bases and J by 2 bases, with 11 bases between them. This CDR3 comprises 13 residues. The CDR3 spells CASSGGLAYEQYV. The CDR3 nucleotides are TGTGCCAGCAGCGGGGGATTGGCCTACGAGCAGTACGTC.

This clonotype was seen just once. This chain uses TRBV5-4 with TRBJ1-4; D not certain. Germline V gene lookup returns CDR1 SGHNT and CDR2 YYREEE (reference sequence). V lost 0 bases to trimming and J lost 0 bases, with 6 bases between them. The CDR3 runs to 15 residues. CDR3 sequence reads: CASSLAAATNEKLFF. The CDR3 DNA is TGTGCCAGCAGCTTGGCGGCGGCAACTAATGAAAAACTGTTTTTT.

The rearrangement uses TRBV6-5 and TRBJ1-1; perhaps TRBD1 as D (6 bases). Germline V CDR1 and CDR2: MNHEY, SVGAGI. The CDR3 has 15 residues. V lost 1 base to trimming and J lost 6 bases, with 15 bases between them. The CDR3 DNA reads TGTGCCAGCAGTTACTTTGGCACAGGGTCGGCTGAAGCTTTCTTT. Translation gives CASSYFGTGSAEAFF.

The V gene is TRBV4-2, the J gene TRBJ1-2; D is unresolved. The CDR3 extends over 16 amino acids. Trimming took 0 bases from V and 6 from J, leaving 17 bases between them. The germline CDR1 and CDR2 sequences are LGHNA and YNFKEQ. The chain's CDR3 is CASSQERPRSGHGYTF. The DNA of the CDR3 is TGTGCCAGCAGCCAAGAACGTCCCCGGAGCGGACATGGCTACACCTTC.

This clonotype was detected only a few times. This chain connects TRBV12-3 or TRBV12-4 to TRBJ2-2; 7 nucleotides line up with TRBD1. V lost 4 bases and J lost 2; bases outside the gene matches: 4. The CDR3 runs to 15 residues. The CDR3 sequence is CASSSSGGNTGELFF. The CDR3 DNA is TGTGCCAGCAGTTCGTCAGGGGGAAACACCGGGGAGCTGTTTTTT.

V and J are TRBV12-3 or TRBV12-4 and TRBJ1-3, with D possibly matching TRBD1 (5 bases). Trimming took off 6 bases at V and 3 bases at J, with 15 bases between the two ends. CDR3 length: 15 amino acids. CDR3 DNA: TGTGCCAGCAGGCAAGGCCGGGGCGATGGAAACACCATATATTTT. Translated: CASRQGRGDGNTIYF.

This clonotype was recorded a few times. The CDR3 nucleotides are TGTGCCAACCTTTGCCAGGGGTTATACGAGCAGTACGTC. Protein: CANLCQGLYEQYV. The rearrangement links TRBV21-1 to TRBJ2-7; the table's D call, TRBD1, has no DNA check behind it. TRBV21-1 is reported as a pseudogene. This CDR3 spans 13 amino acids.

This clonotype has a count of ten or more. The chain has TRBV18 and TRBJ2-5; D is unclear. V shed 5 bases and J shed 0 bases, with 4 bases lying between them. The length of the CDR3 is 12 residues. Germline loops: CDR1 KGHSH, CDR2 LQKENI. CDR3 sequence reads: CASSMYQETQYF. CDR3 DNA sequence: TGTGCCAGCTCAATGTACCAAGAGACCCAGTACTTC.

This chain's CDR3 is CASSWVTGTFTDTQYF. CDR3 DNA: TGTGCCAGCAGCTGGGTAACCGGGACCTTCACAGATACGCAGTATTTT. The V gene is TRBV5-8, the J gene TRBJ2-3; D possibly matches TRBD1 or TRBD2 (5 bases each). The CDR3 is made up of 16 amino acids. Germline lookup yields CDR1 SGHTS and CDR2 YDEGEE. The V end was cut by 3 bases, the J end by 2 bases, with 16 bases between.

This clonotype has more than one count but fewer than ten. The chain uses TRBV24-1 and TRBJ1-1; no clear D. CDR3 size: 11 residues. Looked up from germline, CDR1 is KGHDR and CDR2 is SFDVKD. Trimming took off 9 bases at V and 7 bases at J, with 11 bases between the two ends. The CDR3 is CATGREGEAFF. The CDR3 DNA sequence: TGTGCCACCGGGCGTGAGGGTGAAGCTTTCTTT.

The table lists this clonotype with many counts. V is TRBV5-1 and J is TRBJ2-1; 8 nucleotides line up with TRBD2. This CDR3 spans 16 amino acids. Germline CDR1 and CDR2: SGHRS and YFSETQ. After removal of 4 bases from V and 5 bases from J, the junction contained 11 bases not matched to a gene. DNA of the CDR3: TGCGCCAGCAGCCCCCTAATAGCGGGGAAAAACAATGAGCAGTTCTTC. This encodes CASSPLIAGKNNEQFF.

CDR3 bases: TGCAGTGCGGCTGGGACAGGGCGGCTCGATCAGTACGTC. It encodes CSAAGTGRLDQYV. This chain links TRBV20-1 with TRBJ2-7; TRBD1 agrees at 9 bases. Germline V gene data show CDR1 as DFQATT and CDR2 as SNEGSKA (reference sequence). Trimming took 6 bases from V and 10 from J; bases not matched to a gene: 13. The CDR3 extends over 13 amino acids.

The CDR3 loop reads CAPGAGDPNSPLHF. As DNA, the CDR3 is TGTGCCCCAGGCGCAGGGGATCCTAATTCACCCCTCCACTTT. The chain employs TRBV9 and TRBJ1-6; D perhaps matches TRBD1 (6 bases). V lost 10 bases and J 6 bases, leaving 17 bases between the germline ends. The CDR3 contains 14 residues. Germline V gene lookup returns CDR1 SGDLS and CDR2 YYNGEE.

The CDR3 DNA is TGTGCCAGCACGTCAGGGTATAATTCACCCCTCCACTTT. Translated: CASTSGYNSPLHF. The rearrangement joins TRBV9 to TRBJ1-6; maybe TRBD1 (5 bases). The germline V and J ends were trimmed by 6 bases and 4 bases, with 8 bases remaining between them. Per the germline V gene, CDR1 is SGDLS and CDR2 is YYNGEE. The CDR3 loop spans 13 amino acids.

The chain links TRBV7-9 to TRBJ2-7; no reliable D call. The CDR3 extends over 15 amino acids. Germline loops: CDR1 SEHNR, CDR2 FQNEAQ (reference sequence). The V gene lost 0 bases and the J gene lost 2 bases, with 11 bases spanning the gap. The CDR3 DNA reads as TGTGCCAGCAGCTTAGCGTCTGGGTTTGCCTACGAGCAGTACTTC. Translating gives CASSLASGFAYEQYF.

In its sample, this clonotype was seen many times. The CDR3 sequence: CSVEKGWDTEAFF. CDR3 nucleotides: TGCAGCGTTGAGAAGGGTTGGGACACTGAAGCTTTCTTT. The genes are TRBV29-1 and TRBJ1-1; D is unresolved. Germline V gene lookup returns CDR1 SQVTM and CDR2 ANQGSEA. CDR3 length: 13 residues. V dropped 3 bases and J dropped 3 bases, with 11 bases sitting between them. Drawing the rest from reference TRBV29-1 and TRBJ1-1, the complete variable domain is SAVISQKPSRDICQRGTSLTIQCQVDSQVTMMFWYRQQPGQSLTLIATANQGSEATYESGFVIDKFPISRPNLTFSTLTVSNMSPEDSSIYLCSVEKGWDTEAFFGQGTRLTVV.

V and J are TRBV7-2 and TRBJ1-5; D unresolved. This CDR3 spans 15 amino acids. Trimming pared 1 base from V and 3 bases from J, leaving 10 bases between. Germline values: CDR1 SGHTA, CDR2 FQGNSA. The CDR3 here is CASSLVGLPNQPQHF. The CDR3 nucleotides are TGTGCCAGCAGCTTAGTTGGCCTTCCCAATCAGCCCCAGCATTTT.

The chain recombines TRBV7-2 with TRBJ2-5; 7 bases align to TRBD2. CDR3 size: 14 residues. V was clipped by 2 bases and J by 2 bases; unmatched bases: 2. Germline CDR1 SGHTA, CDR2 FQGNSA. CDR3: CASSLRGVQETQYF. The CDR3 DNA follows: TGTGCCAGCAGCTTACGGGGGGTACAAGAGACCCAGTACTTC.

This clonotype has just a few counts. The gene calls are TRBV5-1 and TRBJ2-5, with D unresolved. V was pared by 4 bases and J by 4 bases, with 14 bases between. Germline assignment: CDR1 SGHRS and CDR2 YFSETQ. The length of the CDR3 is 14 residues. CDR3: CASSPDPNTETQYF. In DNA, the CDR3 is TGCGCCAGCAGCCCGGACCCGAACACAGAGACCCAGTACTTC.

The chain carries TRBV4-3 and TRBJ1-1, with TRBD1 as a possible D gene (6 bases). The CDR3 is 13 amino acids. V dropped 0 bases and J dropped 11 bases, with 13 bases sitting between them. The germline gives CDR1 LGHNA, CDR2 YSLEER. In nucleotides, the CDR3 is TGCGCCAGCAGCCAAGATCTGGGGACAAGGGCTTTCTTT. This encodes CASSQDLGTRAFF.

This clonotype was recorded a few times. V gene TRBV5-1 combines with J gene TRBJ2-5; 15 bases match TRBD2. The CDR3 has 17 residues. The ends lost 4 bases at V and 1 base at J; junction bases unmatched: 5. Germline V gene sequence: CDR1 SGHRS, CDR2 YFSETQ. The CDR3 reads CASSLTGLAGGQETQYF. CDR3 in DNA: TGCGCCAGCAGCCTAACGGGACTAGCGGGGGGCCAAGAGACCCAGTACTTC.

This chain uses TRBV18 with TRBJ2-1; no clear D gene. The germline V gene has CDR1 KGHSH and CDR2 LQKENI. V was shortened by 3 bases and J by 4 bases, with 7 bases between the two germline ends. The CDR3 runs to 13 residues. CDR3 bases: TGTGCCAGCTCACCTTGGGTGTACAATGAGCAGTTCTTC. Its translation: CASSPWVYNEQFF. Full variable domain (rest looked up from reference TRBV18 and TRBJ2-1): NAGVMQNPRHLVRRRGQEARLRCSPMKGHSHVYWYRQLPEEGLKFMVYLQKENIIDESGMPKERFSAEFPKEGPSILRIQQVVRGDSAAYFCASSPWVYNEQFFGPGTRLTVL.

This clonotype was picked up a small number of times. The chain is built from TRBV12-3 or TRBV12-4 and TRBJ1-2; TRBD1 might be the D (6 bases). V was pared by 5 bases and J by 4 bases, with 11 bases between. CDR3 length equals 13 residues. The CDR3 DNA reads TGTGCCAGCAGTCCGACAGGCGCCTATGGCTACACCTTC. It codes for CASSPTGAYGYTF.

This clonotype has just a few counts. This sequence joins TRBV20-1 and TRBJ1-1; 7 bases are a match to TRBD1. The V gene end was trimmed by 6 bases and the J gene end by 4 bases; junction bases not matched to a gene: 17. The germline CDR1 and CDR2 sequences are DFQATT and SNEGSKA (reference sequence). This CDR3 region has 16 residues. The CDR3 coding sequence is TGCAGTGCAAAACTTACAGGGGACGGTTGCTGCACTGAAGCTTTCTTT. This translates into CSAKLTGDGCCTEAFF.